These T cell receptor beta chains were read from a single sample in a study of cytomegalovirus exposure and HLA in healthy donors. TCRdb's table, derived via immunoSEQ multiplex PCR, lists solely in-frame clones and lacks some. The table records approximately 120,000 clones, around 78% of them present only once. The sequenced material came from PBMCs. These receptors were taken from a man between 60 and 70 years old in good health and CMV-seropositive. Each CDR3 is given with its conserved first and last residue.

v_gene,CDR3aa
TRBV11-2,CASSQTSGGLLLSSYEQYF
TRBV5-1,CASTRDTNTGELFF
TRBV9,CASSTRWKGVGTDTQYF
TRBV4-2,CASSLGRQETQYF
TRBV5-4,CASSQGLAGVETQYF
TRBV2,CASNQNEQFF
TRBV18,CASSPRQGDSPLHF
TRBV2,CASSEARGRSTGELFF
TRBV9,CASSVAGGYTGELFF
TRBV28,CASSLRPGGSNQPQHF
TRBV9,CASSATSPDTQYF
TRBV9,CASSAWGQGSEKLFF
TRBV5-4,CASRKTGTSGVEQYF
TRBV2,CASSELRGTGFAFF
TRBV5-1,CASSIGTGDWDEKLFF
TRBV5-1,CASSLWQAYEQYF
TRBV4-1,CASSPKWPSGGTGELFF
TRBV7-6,CASSVLAGGYNEQFF
TRBV7-9,CASSLEGGVLSGNTIYF
TRBV28,CASSLRPGQGGSQPQHF
TRBV28,CASKEGSDTQYF
TRBV28,CASNPPTGGFGNTIYF
TRBV5-1,CASSSEGFMSYTF
TRBV27,CASSHKSPGVMNTEAFF
TRBV6-5,CASSLTSGGQEDTQYF
TRBV7-9,CASSPYGGGEGNTIYF
TRBV28,CASSSPQGYSYEQYF
TRBV5-5,CASSLGQSPTNEKLFF
TRBV5-1,CASSAGQSNEKLFF
TRBV28,CASLAGGSTDTQYF
TRBV2,CASSGTGGGEKLFF
TRBV25-1,CASSERGQNTGELFF
TRBV15,CATSLRTGGYEQYF
TRBV7-9,CASSQGLLQETQYF
TRBV7-9,CASSSLRSGELFF
TRBV2,CASSGGGGNEQFF